These 27 T cell receptor beta chains were sequenced from one sample in a study of identical twins. TCRdb processed the 5' RACE reads anew with MiXCR; each CDR3 protein has one entry. The sample shows about 690,000 distinct CDR3 sequences, roughly 6.2% of them seen only once. What was sequenced was naive T cells sorted from blood. The receptors shown here come from a man aged 18 to 35 in good health.

The table lists this clonotype with many counts. The chain links TRBV5-1 to TRBJ2-1, with TRBD1 as a possible D gene (5 bases). CDR1 is SGHRS, CDR2 YFSETQ, per germline. The ends were cut back, 2 bases at V and 8 bases at J, with 11 bases in the middle. The CDR3 extends over 13 amino acids. CDR3 coding DNA: TGCGCCAGCAGCTTTGCTCAGGGCTATGAGCAGTTCTTC. Its protein product is CASSFAQGYEQFF.

V is TRBV20-1 and J is TRBJ2-5; a weak D match, TRBD2 (6 bases). This CDR3 contains 12 residues. Germline values: CDR1 DFQATT, CDR2 SNEGSKA (reference sequence). The CDR3 sequence: CSEEGRKETQYF. The DNA for the CDR3 is TGCAGCGAGGAGGGCCGTAAAGAGACCCAGTACTTC.

This clonotype appeared a few times. The CDR3 reads CASSDRLAGGSRADTQYF. The DNA for the CDR3 is TGTGCCAGCAGTGATCGGCTAGCGGGAGGCAGTAGGGCAGATACGCAGTATTTT. The chain joins TRBV2 to TRBJ2-3, with 11 positions matching TRBD2. Germline CDR1 SNHLY, CDR2 FYNNEI. V lost 3 bases to trimming and J lost 4 bases; unmatched junction nucleotides: 12. The CDR3 extends over 18 amino acids. The whole variable domain, remainder taken from reference TRBV2 and TRBJ2-3, is EPEVTQTPSHQVTQMGQEVILRCVPISNHLYFYWYRQILGQKVEFLVSFYNNEISEKSEIFDDQFSVERPDGSNFTLKIRSTKLEDSAMYFCASSDRLAGGSRADTQYFGPGTRLTVL.

Many counts were recorded for this clonotype. V and J are TRBV7-9 and TRBJ2-1; D might be TRBD1 (6 bases). Germline V gives CDR1 SEHNR, CDR2 FQNEAQ (reference sequence). The length of the CDR3 is 15 residues. V was trimmed by 2 bases and J by 5 bases, leaving 13 bases between them. The CDR3 region is CASSLSTGRHNEQFF. The CDR3 nucleotides read TGTGCCAGCAGCTTATCGACAGGTCGACACAATGAGCAGTTCTTC.

CDR3 bases: TGTGCCAGCAGCCCTACGGGGCGGACAACAGGGTCTTTTGAAGCTTTCTTT. This sequence encodes CASSPTGRTTGSFEAFF. The V and J genes are TRBV12-3 or TRBV12-4 and TRBJ1-1, with D perhaps matching TRBD1 (6 bases). The CDR3 is 17 residues long. V lost 6 bases and J 7 bases, leaving 27 bases between the germline ends.

This clonotype has at least ten counts. V gene TRBV6-5 combines with J gene TRBJ2-3, with D hard to call. Per germline, CDR1 MNHEY and CDR2 SVGAGI. The length of the CDR3 is 13 residues. Trimming removed 1 base from V and 3 bases from J, with 5 bases in between. The CDR3 here is CASSYYETDTQYF. The CDR3 DNA reads as TGTGCCAGCAGTTACTACGAGACAGATACGCAGTATTTT.

This clonotype was observed a handful of times. The chain combines TRBV24-1 with TRBJ1-2; 10 positions agree with TRBD1. Germline CDR1 is KGHDR and CDR2 is SFDVKD. This CDR3 comprises 16 residues. The J segment lost 2 bases and the V segment lost 3 bases, leaving 5 bases of the junction unmatched. The CDR3 nucleotides are TGTGCCACCAGTGATGTGACAGGGGGCCCAAACTATGGCTACACCTTC. This translates into CATSDVTGGPNYGYTF.

In its sample, this clonotype was seen many times. The V gene is TRBV12-3 or TRBV12-4, the J gene TRBJ1-2; D not resolved. The CDR3 covers 13 residues. Deletions cut 3 bases from V and 6 bases from J, with 11 bases between. CDR3 region: CASSFPPADGYTF. DNA for the CDR3: TGTGCCAGCAGTTTCCCCCCCGCGGATGGCTACACCTTC.

V and J are TRBV6-2 or TRBV6-3 and TRBJ2-5; either TRBD1 or TRBD2 may supply D (5 bases each). The germline V and J ends were trimmed by 2 bases and 5 bases, with 15 bases remaining between them. The germline gives CDR1 MNHEY, CDR2 SVGEGT. CDR3 length: 15 residues. The chain's CDR3 is CASSYEGWKGETQYF. DNA for the CDR3: TGTGCCAGCAGTTACGAGGGCTGGAAGGGGGAGACCCAGTACTTC.

This clonotype was counted a few times. The chain recombines TRBV27 with TRBJ2-1; D is unresolved. Trimming stripped 2 bases from V and 9 bases from J, with 14 bases between. CDR1 and CDR2 from the germline V gene are MNHEY and SMNVEV (reference sequence). The CDR3 loop spans 14 amino acids. The CDR3 region is CASSLVGRRLEQFF. The CDR3 nucleotides are TGTGCCAGCAGTTTAGTGGGCCGCCGCCTTGAGCAGTTCTTC.

The V gene is TRBV9, the J gene TRBJ2-7; 11 bases agree with TRBD2. Germline CDR1 is SGDLS and CDR2 is YYNGEE. The CDR3 has 15 amino acids. V was clipped by 2 bases and J by 4 bases; unmatched bases: 5. This CDR3 is CASSVGLAGVYEQYF. The CDR3 DNA reads as TGTGCCAGCAGCGTCGGACTAGCGGGTGTTTACGAGCAGTACTTC.

This clonotype was observed many times. The rearrangement links TRBV29-1 to TRBJ2-7, with 9 bases matching TRBD2. The CDR3 consists of 15 residues. The germline V gene has CDR1 SQVTM and CDR2 ANQGSEA. Trimming at V came to 2 bases and at J to 6 bases, leaving 11 bases not matched to a gene. The CDR3 region is CSVEFVAGGPSEQYF. The CDR3 DNA follows: TGCAGCGTTGAATTTGTCGCGGGAGGGCCGTCCGAGCAGTACTTC.

This clonotype came up a few times. J is TRBJ2-7 and V is TRBV29-1, with D unresolved. Per the germline V gene, CDR1 is SQVTM and CDR2 is ANQGSEA. The CDR3 sequence is 16 residues long. Trimming took 0 bases from V and 2 from J, leaving 17 bases between them. The CDR3 reads CSVEDHDREPPYEQYF. The CDR3 bases are TGCAGCGTTGAAGATCATGATAGGGAACCTCCCTACGAGCAGTACTTC.

This clonotype was recorded at least ten times. The chain carries TRBV12-3 or TRBV12-4 and TRBJ2-7; no firm D call. Trimming shortened V by 4 bases and J by 11 bases, and 18 bases separated the two germline ends. The CDR3 spans 13 residues. DNA for the CDR3: TGTGCCAGCAGTTCCCTGACGGGTACCTGGGAGTACTTC. Protein product: CASSSLTGTWEYF.

This clonotype was detected many times. The chain carries TRBV20-1 and TRBJ1-5; unclear D gene. CDR1 and CDR2 (germline): DFQATT, SNEGSKA (reference sequence). V was pared by 3 bases and J by 0 bases, with 6 bases between. There are 13 residues in the CDR3. The CDR3 protein is CSASNVSNQPQHF. CDR3 nucleotides: TGCAGTGCTAGCAACGTTAGCAATCAGCCCCAGCATTTT.

This clonotype was seen repeatedly, ten times or more. CDR3 sequence reads: CASSSDTAQYF. DNA for the CDR3: TGTGCCAGCAGTTCCGACACCGCGCAGTATTTT. The genes are TRBV12-3 or TRBV12-4 and TRBJ2-3; D is unclear. The CDR3 has 11 residues. V lost 4 bases and J lost 10, with 9 bases in between.

V gene TRBV19 combines with J gene TRBJ1-3; D gene uncertain. The germline CDR1 and CDR2 sequences are LNHDA and SQIVND (reference sequence). This CDR3 comprises 16 residues. V was trimmed by 3 bases and J by 0 bases, leaving 12 bases between them. The CDR3 DNA sequence: TGTGCCAGTAGTATTGGAGTATTAAACTCTGGAAACACCATATATTTT. Its translation: CASSIGVLNSGNTIYF.

The chain has TRBV24-1 and TRBJ2-5; D is unclear. There are 14 residues in the CDR3. Between the trimmed V and J ends, which lost 5 bases and 3 bases, there was a span of 12 bases. CDR1 is KGHDR, CDR2 SFDVKD, per germline. The CDR3 loop is CATSALIGEETQYF. CDR3 sequence (DNA): TGTGCCACCAGTGCTCTGATCGGCGAAGAGACCCAGTACTTC.

J is TRBJ2-5 and V is TRBV29-1, with a tentative D call TRBD1 (6 bases). CDR3 length: 14 amino acids. Looked up from germline, CDR1 is SQVTM and CDR2 is ANQGSEA. V was pared by 0 bases and J by 5 bases, with 13 bases between. Here the CDR3 reads CSVEEGAIGETQYF. The CDR3 nucleotides read TGCAGCGTTGAAGAGGGGGCAATAGGGGAGACCCAGTACTTC.

This clonotype was counted only a few times. This rearrangement joins TRBV25-1 to TRBJ2-1, with a possible D match to TRBD2 (5 bases). The CDR3 spans 12 residues. Trimming left V 4 bases short and J 6 bases short, with 7 bases between. Looked up from germline, CDR1 is MGHDK and CDR2 is SYGVNS. DNA for the CDR3: TGTGCCAGCAGTGGGCTAGCCAATGAGCAGTTCTTC. As protein: CASSGLANEQFF.

The chain couples TRBV24-1 to TRBJ2-1, with D possibly being TRBD1 (5 bases). CDR3 length equals 14 residues. Germline V lookup: CDR1 KGHDR, CDR2 SFDVKD. V lost 4 bases, J lost 9 bases, and 15 bases lay in between. Written as DNA, the CDR3 is TGTGCCACCAGTGACCCCCCAGGGTACGGTGAGCAGTTCTTC. Its translation is CATSDPPGYGEQFF.

V usage is TRBV4-2 and J usage is TRBJ2-5; 9 bases line up with TRBD1. The trim removed 2 bases at V and 5 bases at J, leaving 9 bases unmatched. The germline CDR1 and CDR2 sequences are LGHNA and YNFKEQ. The CDR3 is made up of 16 amino acids. CDR3 in amino acids: CASSQKGQGAWETQYF. Here the CDR3 DNA reads TGTGCCAGCAGCCAAAAGGGACAGGGTGCCTGGGAGACCCAGTACTTC.

This clonotype was observed many times. The chain joins TRBV5-1 to TRBJ2-5; D gene uncertain. Trimming took off 2 bases at V and 0 bases at J, with 5 bases between the two ends. This CDR3 comprises 13 residues. The germline CDR1 and CDR2 sequences are SGHRS and YFSETQ. CDR3 sequence reads: CASSFPDQETQYF. The CDR3, as DNA: TGCGCCAGCAGCTTTCCAGACCAAGAGACCCAGTACTTC.

This clonotype has at least ten counts. The chain uses TRBV5-1 and TRBJ2-1, with D perhaps given as TRBD1 or TRBD2 (5 bases each). The CDR3 is 14 amino acids. Trimming pared 0 bases from V and 8 bases from J, leaving 12 bases between. In germline, CDR1 is SGHRS, CDR2 YFSETQ. For the CDR3, the DNA is TGCGCCAGCAGCTTGGGTGGGGGTACCGATGAGCAGTTCTTC. This translates into CASSLGGGTDEQFF.

This clonotype was found many times. This chain links TRBV7-2 with TRBJ1-2; D is undetermined. Trimming left V 5 bases short and J 2 bases short, with 12 bases between. CDR3 length: 14 amino acids. Germline V gene data show CDR1 as SGHTA and CDR2 as FQGNSA. The CDR3 coding sequence is TGTGCCAGCAGCGACGCCAGGATCAACTATGGCTACACCTTC. Its protein product is CASSDARINYGYTF.

This clonotype was found a few times. The chain has TRBV2 and TRBJ2-7, with TRBD2 as a possible D gene (5 bases). The CDR3 runs 13 residues. Trimming took off 5 bases at V and 7 bases at J, with 15 bases between the two ends. Germline CDR1 SNHLY, CDR2 FYNNEI. The CDR3 nucleotides are TGTGCCAGCAGTCGAGATCAAGGGAGAGAGCAGTACTTC. Protein sequence: CASSRDQGREQYF.

This clonotype was counted many times. The genes are TRBV28 and TRBJ2-5; 7 nucleotides line up with TRBD1. Germline V gene sequence: CDR1 MDHEN, CDR2 SYDVKM. Trimming took 3 bases from V and 2 from J; bases not matched to a gene: 12. The CDR3 is made up of 17 amino acids. As DNA, the CDR3 is TGTGCCAGCAGTTTTGGGGGTTGGACAGGAGATCAAGAGACCCAGTACTTC. Its translation is CASSFGGWTGDQETQYF. The complete variable domain, with remaining parts taken from reference TRBV28 and TRBJ2-5, reads DVKVTQSSRYLVKRTGEKVFLECVQDMDHENMFWYRQDPGLGLRLIYFSYDVKMKEKGDIPEGYSVSREKKERFSLILESASTNQTSMYLCASSFGGWTGDQETQYFGPGTRLLVL.